These 11 T cell receptor beta chains originate from one sample sequenced in a study of blood T cell repertoires in COVID-19. The assay was immunoSEQ multiplex PCR, and TCRdb's table has in-frame clones only and misses some. Found here are around 220,000 clones, 82% of them singletons; the top ten hold 4% to 6%. Source material: peripheral blood. These receptors originate from a woman of 80 years or more with active or convalescent COVID-19.

The rearrangement joins TRBV20-1 to TRBJ2-3, with 11 bases fitting TRBD2. The CDR3 is 15 residues long. After removal of 3 bases from V and 4 bases from J, the junction contained 6 bases not matched to a gene. The germline V gene has CDR1 DFQATT and CDR2 SNEGSKA (reference sequence). The CDR3 bases are TGCAGTGCTAGTCAACTAGCGGGAGCTGCAGATACGCAGTATTTT. This sequence encodes CSASQLAGAADTQYF.

This clone appeared a few times. The J gene is TRBJ1-5, the V gene TRBV21-1; TRBD1, as called in the table, went unchecked against the DNA. TRBV21-1 is a pseudogene. There are 16 residues in the CDR3. CDR3 protein: CAIQHRGSGGNQPQHF. The CDR3 DNA is TGTGCCATCCAGCACAGGGGGTCGGGCGGCAATCAGCCCCAGCATTTT.

The chain has TRBV5-1 and TRBJ1-2; tentative D call: TRBD1 (5 bases). Germline loops: CDR1 SGHRS, CDR2 YFSETQ. V was cut by 1 base and J by 2 bases, with 9 bases left in between. There are 14 residues in the CDR3. The CDR3, as DNA: TGCGCCAGCAGCTTGACCCCAGGGAACTATGGCTACACCTTC. Its protein product is CASSLTPGNYGYTF.

In its sample, this clone was seen a few times. This sequence joins TRBV11-2 and TRBJ2-2; D gene uncertain. Germline CDR1 reads SGHAT; CDR2 reads FQNNGV. The length of the CDR3 is 14 residues. Trimming cost V 2 bases and J 6 bases, with 10 bases left between them. The CDR3 bases are TGTGCCAGCAGCTTAAGAGTGTCGGCCGGGGAGCTGTTTTTT. Its translation: CASSLRVSAGELFF.

V usage is TRBV3-1 (or the pseudogene TRBV3-2) and J usage is TRBJ1-1, with 7 bases identical to TRBD1. The germline gives CDR1 LGHDT, CDR2 YNNKEL (reference sequence). V dropped 4 bases and J dropped 0; count of bases not matched to a gene: 5. CDR3 length equals 15 residues. This CDR3 is CASSPTGTMNTEAFF. CDR3 coding DNA: TGTGCCAGCAGCCCGACAGGGACCATGAACACTGAAGCTTTCTTT.

CDR3 in amino acids: CSGGTLTNTEAFF. The CDR3, as DNA: TGCAGCGGGGGCACACTAACGAACACTGAAGCTTTCTTT. The V call is TRBV29-1, the J call TRBJ1-1; tentatively, D is TRBD1 (5 bases). Trimming removed 7 bases from V and 1 base from J, with 13 bases in between. The CDR3 has 13 residues. CDR1 and CDR2 from the germline V gene are SQVTM and ANQGSEA.

The chain is built from TRBV15 and TRBJ1-5, with D uncertain. In germline, CDR1 is LNHNV, CDR2 YYDKDF (reference sequence). The CDR3 is 18 residues long. V gave up 0 bases and J gave up 1 base, with 16 bases separating them. CDR3 DNA sequence: TGTGCCACCAGCAGAGATCTCCCTGCAGGCTTCAGCAATCAGCCCCAGCATTTT. It codes for CATSRDLPAGFSNQPQHF.

The chain has TRBV19 and TRBJ1-1, with 9 bases aligning to TRBD1. CDR1 LNHDA and CDR2 SQIVND come from the germline V gene (reference sequence). The trim removed 3 bases at V and 4 bases at J, leaving 6 bases unmatched. CDR3 size: 15 residues. The CDR3: CASSMNRGRGTEAFF. The CDR3 region has the DNA TGTGCCAGTAGTATGAACAGGGGGCGCGGCACTGAAGCTTTCTTT. The full variable domain, its missing parts supplied by reference TRBV19 and TRBJ1-1, is DGGITQSPKYLFRKEGQNVTLSCEQNLNHDAMYWYRQDPGQGLRLIYYSQIVNDFQKGDIAEGYSVSREKKESFPLTVTSAQKNPTAFYLCASSMNRGRGTEAFFGQGTRLTVV.

Comments on this clone: One end of the junction varies from germline; a read error may be responsible. The CDR3 protein is CATSDPRGGRTDTQYF. DNA of the CDR3: TGTGCCACCAGTGACCCGCGGGGGGGCCGCACGGATACGCAGTATTTT. The rearrangement joins TRBV24-1 to TRBJ2-3; the match to TRBD2 covers 9 bases. Germline-derived CDR1 and CDR2 are KGHDR and SFDVKD. The length of the CDR3 is 16 residues.

V is TRBV5-6 and J is TRBJ2-1, with D possibly matching TRBD2 (5 bases). The V end was cut by 2 bases, the J end by 0 bases, with 9 bases between. The CDR3 totals 15 residues. Germline V lookup: CDR1 SGHDT, CDR2 YYEEEE. The CDR3 region has the DNA TGTGCCAGCAGCTTTGGTGAGGGCTCCTACAATGAGCAGTTCTTC. This sequence encodes CASSFGEGSYNEQFF.

In this sample, this clone turned up a few times. The sample contains more than one DNA sequence encoding this CDR3. The chain has TRBV5-1 and TRBJ2-1; 8 nucleotides match TRBD1. Germline trimming cut 0 bases from V and 6 bases from J; bases unmatched to any gene: 2. This CDR3 is 14 amino acids long. In germline, CDR1 is SGHRS, CDR2 YFSETQ. The CDR3, as DNA: TGCGCCAGCAGCTTGGCTACAGGGGGCAATGAGCAGTTCTTC. Its translation: CASSLATGGNEQFF.